This T cell receptor (beta chain) was captured by sequencing in a study of spatial heterogeneity in lung cancer. Time point indicated: sample taken at primary tumor resection. The authors sequenced whole RNA from tumor, nontumor lung or frozen PBMC without sorting. Germline assignment: CDR1 SGHTA and CDR2 FQGTGA. CDR3 size: 13 residues. The V gene lost 7 bases and the J gene lost 5 bases, with 12 bases spanning the gap. Every TCR cDNA molecule bore a unique molecular identifier. TCRdb used MiXCR to reprocess the 5' RACE reads, holding one entry per CDR3 protein. The sample contains tens of thousands of distinct CDR3 sequences, about an eighth of which appear only once. This clonotype was detected only a few times.

The sequencing used PBMCs, collected at surgery. The rearrangement uses TRBV7-3 and TRBJ2-1; D gene unclear. The sequence was obtained from a male donor with early-stage non-small cell lung cancer. CDR3 sequence (DNA): TGTGCCAGCACCTCGGACGGCCACAATGAGCAGTTCTTC. This translates into CASTSDGHNEQFF.